This passage covers 21 T cell receptor beta chains from one sample sequenced in a study of T cells in Graves' hyperthyroidism and ophthalmopathy (dated by TCRdb to between 2018 and 2021). Libraries came from multiplex PCR. TCRdb records Illumina HiSeq 2000 as the sequencer. The TCR beta CDR3 regions were amplified from RNA transcripts. The TCR CDR3 was subjected to a first round of RT-PCR using the HTBI primer set and the Qiagen OneStep RT-PCR kit. TCRdb reran the public reads through fastp at Q25 and MiXCR, keeping productive beta chains. Identical CDR3 protein sequences are pooled into one entry, listed with their most common genes and DNA. The sample yields 370,000 or so distinct CDR3 sequences; approximately 13% were counted once. The ten largest clonotypes hold 20% of the sample. What was sequenced was blood. The receptors originated from a man aged 25 to 40 with Graves' hyperthyroidism that later progressed to Graves' ophthalmopathy.

This clonotype turned up a few times. The V call is TRBV19, the J call TRBJ2-2; TRBD2 is a possible D gene (6 bases). Germline loops: CDR1 LNHDA, CDR2 SQIVND (reference sequence). V lost 7 bases, J lost 0 bases, and 9 bases lay in between. The CDR3 loop spans 14 amino acids. CDR3 protein: CASTGGSNTGELFF. CDR3 nucleotide sequence: TGTGCCAGTACCGGGGGTTCGAACACCGGGGAGCTGTTTTTT.

The sample holds a few counts of this clonotype. The chain carries TRBV30 and TRBJ1-3, with TRBD1 identical over 8 bases. The ends lost 5 bases at V and 4 bases at J; junction bases unmatched: 7. This CDR3 is built from 14 residues. Per the germline V gene, CDR1 is GTSNPN and CDR2 is SVGIG (reference sequence). CDR3 in amino acids: CAWDQGAGGNTIYF. CDR3 nucleotide sequence: TGTGCCTGGGACCAGGGGGCGGGCGGAAACACCATATATTTT.

With respect to this clonotype: A much larger clone is a single base away; this may be a read error. The genes are TRBV24-1 and TRBJ2-7; 7 bases are a match to TRBD1. Germline CDR1 reads KGHDR; CDR2 reads SFDVKD. The CDR3 loop spans 14 amino acids. The CDR3 protein is CATSESYRGYGQYF. The CDR3 coding sequence is TGTGCCACCAGTGAATCGTACAGGGGCTACGGGCAGTACTTC.

This clonotype occurred a few times. V is TRBV4-1 and J is TRBJ2-7; D remains ambiguous. Germline CDR1 is MGHRA and CDR2 is YSYEKL. The CDR3 covers 15 residues. Deletions cut 4 bases from V and 5 bases from J, with 18 bases between. The CDR3 DNA follows: TGCGCCAGCAGCCTCTCCATCACTCTGGTCGACGAGCAGTACTTC. Its translation: CASSLSITLVDEQYF.

This clonotype was counted many times. The genes are TRBV5-1 and TRBJ2-1; D may be TRBD1 (5 bases). V gave up 0 bases and J gave up 7 bases, with 14 bases separating them. This CDR3 is 15 amino acids long. Germline CDR1 reads SGHRS; CDR2 reads YFSETQ. CDR3 sequence: CASSLGRGAGNEQFF. CDR3 bases: TGCGCCAGCAGCTTGGGCAGAGGAGCAGGGAATGAGCAGTTCTTC.

Notes on this clonotype: Being one base from a much bigger clone, this may be a read error. The chain uses TRBV3-1 and TRBJ1-2; possibly TRBD1 for D (5 bases). In germline, CDR1 is LGHDT, CDR2 YNNKEL (reference sequence). V lost 1 base to trimming and J lost 6 bases, with 9 bases between them. CDR3 length: 13 amino acids. The CDR3 loop is CASSQGGDDGYTF. The CDR3 bases are TGTGCCAGCAGCCAAGGTGGGGACGATGGCTACACCTTC.

This clonotype was recorded at least ten times. The chain carries TRBV11-2 and TRBJ2-2, with 11 positions matching TRBD2. CDR1 is SGHAT, CDR2 FQNNGV, per germline. V lost 3 bases, J lost 7 bases, and 4 bases stayed unmatched. CDR3 length equals 15 residues. CDR3 protein: CASSFSGGASGELFF. CDR3 in DNA: TGTGCCAGCAGCTTTAGCGGGGGGGCGAGCGGGGAGCTGTTTTTT.

V and J are TRBV5-1 and TRBJ2-5; D may be TRBD2 (5 bases). CDR3 size: 14 residues. The germline V gene has CDR1 SGHRS and CDR2 YFSETQ. Trimming stripped 2 bases from V and 5 bases from J, with 13 bases between. The CDR3 loop reads CASSFGESRETQYF. CDR3 DNA: TGCGCCAGCAGCTTCGGGGAGTCGAGGGAGACCCAGTACTTC.

This clonotype has at least ten counts. The chain recombines TRBV12-3 or TRBV12-4 with TRBJ1-6; TRBD1 might be the D (6 bases). This CDR3 spans 15 amino acids. V was clipped by 2 bases and J by 9 bases, with 14 bases between them. The CDR3: CASSLSQGLGSPLHF. The DNA of the CDR3 is TGTGCCAGCAGTTTAAGCCAGGGGTTGGGTTCACCCCTCCACTTT.

This clonotype was detected ten times or more. The V and J genes are TRBV7-3 and TRBJ2-1; D is undetermined. Germline V gene lookup returns CDR1 SGHTA and CDR2 FQGTGA. Trimming cost V 5 bases and J 0 bases, with 14 bases left between them. CDR3 length: 16 amino acids. As DNA, the CDR3 is TGTGCCAGCAGCCCCCAAGCCTGGAGCTCCTACAATGAGCAGTTCTTC. Protein: CASSPQAWSSYNEQFF. Together with reference TRBV7-3 and TRBJ2-1, the CDR3 gives the full variable domain: GAGVSQTPSNKVTEKGKYVELRCDPISGHTALYWYRQSLGQGPEFLIYFQGTGAADDSGLPNDRFFAVRPEGSVSTLKIQRTERGDSAVYLCASSPQAWSSYNEQFFGPGTRLTVL.

This rearrangement joins TRBV27 to TRBJ2-7; 10 bases align to TRBD2. The J segment lost 5 bases and the V segment lost 4 bases, leaving 5 bases of the junction unmatched. This CDR3 region has 14 residues. Germline V CDR1 and CDR2: MNHEY, SMNVEV (reference sequence). The CDR3: CASSSGLAFNEQYF. The CDR3 DNA is TGTGCCAGCAGTTCGGGACTAGCGTTCAACGAGCAGTACTTC.

This clonotype appeared many times. The rearrangement links TRBV6-1 to TRBJ2-5, with 7 bases identical to TRBD1. After removal of 6 bases from V and 7 bases from J, the junction contained 11 bases not matched to a gene. Germline V lookup: CDR1 MNHNS, CDR2 SASEGT. This CDR3 comprises 14 residues. The CDR3 here is CASSSYDRAGTQYF. CDR3 DNA sequence: TGTGCCAGCAGCTCCTACGACAGGGCTGGGACCCAGTACTTC.

Ten or more counts support this clonotype. V and J are TRBV5-1 and TRBJ2-7; either TRBD1 or TRBD2 may supply D (5 bases each). V was cut by 4 bases and J by 9 bases, with 14 bases left in between. CDR1 and CDR2 (germline): SGHRS, YFSETQ. CDR3 length equals 12 residues. DNA for the CDR3: TGCGCCAGCAGCCGGGGACCGCTTGGGCAGTACTTC. Encoded protein: CASSRGPLGQYF.

This clonotype was seen a few times. The chain carries TRBV11-3 and TRBJ1-5; weak D call: TRBD1 (5 bases). CDR1 is SGHNT, CDR2 YENEEA, per germline. The CDR3 spans 17 residues. V was pared by 0 bases and J by 0 bases, with 12 bases between. The CDR3 region is CASSLDLGGYSNQPQHF. The DNA of the CDR3 is TGTGCCAGCAGCTTAGATCTTGGGGGTTATAGCAATCAGCCCCAGCATTTT.

This clonotype was seen at least ten times. The chain combines TRBV28 with TRBJ1-6; possibly TRBD1 for D (6 bases). This CDR3 has 14 amino acids. V was shortened by 3 bases and J by 9 bases, with 12 bases between the two germline ends. Germline lookup yields CDR1 MDHEN and CDR2 SYDVKM. CDR3 nucleotides: TGTGCCAGCAGTTTCACAGGGTTGAGTTCACCCCTCCACTTT. This gives the protein CASSFTGLSSPLHF. The full variable domain, rest sourced from reference TRBV28 and TRBJ1-6, is DVKVTQSSRYLVKRTGEKVFLECVQDMDHENMFWYRQDPGLGLRLIYFSYDVKMKEKGDIPEGYSVSREKKERFSLILESASTNQTSMYLCASSFTGLSSPLHFGNGTRLTVT.

This clonotype was observed many times. The chain couples TRBV6-2 or TRBV6-3 to TRBJ1-1; TRBD1 is a possible D gene (5 bases). The germline V gene has CDR1 MNHEY and CDR2 SVGEGT. The CDR3 spans 18 residues. The V end lost 0 bases, the J end lost 1 base, and 18 bases lay between the germline ends. CDR3 coding DNA: TGTGCCAGCAGTTACTCGAAGTACGGGGGGTCACCGAACACTGAAGCTTTCTTT. The encoded protein is CASSYSKYGGSPNTEAFF.

This chain links TRBV27 with TRBJ2-1, with D perhaps given as TRBD1 or TRBD2 (6 bases each). V lost 2 bases to trimming and J lost 8 bases, with 13 bases between them. The germline V gene has CDR1 MNHEY and CDR2 SMNVEV (reference sequence). The length of the CDR3 is 14 residues. The CDR3 spells CASSLIGGLDEQFF. The CDR3 DNA reads TGTGCCAGCAGTTTAATAGGGGGGCTCGATGAGCAGTTCTTC.

V gene TRBV28 combines with J gene TRBJ1-2; weak D call: TRBD1 (5 bases). This CDR3 comprises 13 residues. Trimming pared 7 bases from V and 7 bases from J, leaving 16 bases between. Per the germline V gene, CDR1 is MDHEN and CDR2 is SYDVKM. CDR3 sequence: CASTPGWGGGYTF. CDR3 coding DNA: TGTGCCAGCACTCCTGGGTGGGGCGGTGGCTACACCTTC.

This sequence joins TRBV28 and TRBJ1-1; 11 nucleotides match TRBD1. Germline V lookup: CDR1 MDHEN, CDR2 SYDVKM. The CDR3 contains 15 residues. V gave up 3 bases and J gave up 4 bases; unmatched junction bases: 4. CDR3 coding DNA: TGTGCCAGCAGTTTCGGGGACAGGGGGACCACTGAAGCTTTCTTT. Encoded protein: CASSFGDRGTTEAFF.

The table lists this clonotype with many counts. This sequence joins TRBV28 and TRBJ2-1; 11 nucleotides agree with TRBD2. The CDR3 is 16 amino acids. V lost 5 bases, J lost 2 bases, and 5 bases stayed unmatched. CDR1 is MDHEN and CDR2 is SYDVKM in the germline V gene. DNA of the CDR3: TGTGCCAGCAGTACTCTAGCGGGGGGCACCTACAATGAGCAGTTCTTC. Translated, it gives CASSTLAGGTYNEQFF.

This clonotype was picked up many times. The gene calls are TRBV2 and TRBJ1-6; D gene uncertain. V was clipped by 8 bases and J by 7 bases, with 12 bases between them. Per the germline V gene, CDR1 is SNHLY and CDR2 is FYNNEI. The CDR3 is made up of 13 amino acids. The CDR3 DNA reads TGTGCCAGCTCTGGCGAGAAAAATTCACCCCTCCACTTT. Translation: CASSGEKNSPLHF. The variable domain in full, with the rest retrieved from reference TRBV2 and TRBJ1-6, is EPEVTQTPSHQVTQMGQEVILRCVPISNHLYFYWYRQILGQKVEFLVSFYNNEISEKSEIFDDQFSVERPDGSNFTLKIRSTKLEDSAMYFCASSGEKNSPLHFGNGTRLTVT.